Listed below are T cell receptor beta chains from one sample, sequenced in a study of cytomegalovirus exposure and HLA in healthy donors. Measured with immunoSEQ multiplex PCR; TCRdb has only the in-frame clones, and not every one. The sample contains under 200,000 clones, roughly 83% of which appear only once. The sample consisted of PBMCs. These receptors were taken from a male donor in good health and CMV-seropositive. CDR3s include the opening cysteine and the closing phenylalanine or tryptophan. Each record gives: CDR3 protein, CDR3 DNA, V gene, D gene, J gene, clone size. D genes are given only for firm matches. Expanded clones are given a class, and other clones once, few, many or no size at all.

CASSRIVHLRGDTYEQYF TGTGCCAGCAGCCGCATTGTTCATCTCCGGGGGGATACCTACGAGCAGTACTTC TRBV5-5 TRBD2 TRBJ2-7 -
CASSYSGTGLGETQYF TGTGCCAGCAGTTACTCAGGGACAGGGCTAGGAGAGACCCAGTACTTC TRBV6-5 TRBD1 TRBJ2-5 few
CASSVVERGGRETQYF TGTGCCAGCAGCGTAGTGGAGCGGGGGGGCCGGGAGACCCAGTACTTC TRBV9 TRBD2 TRBJ2-5 few
CASSRRAGGTNTGELFF TGTGCCAGCAGCCGGAGGGCGGGGGGAACGAACACCGGGGAGCTGTTTTTT TRBV7-2 TRBD2 TRBJ2-2 -
CASSLRTGEGVGVNTEAFF TGTGCCAGCAGCTTAAGGACAGGGGAAGGAGTCGGGGTGAACACTGAAGCTTTCTTT TRBV5-6 TRBD1 TRBJ1-1 -
CASTRLPTDTQYF TGTGCCAGTACTCGACTACCCACAGATACGCAGTATTTT TRBV27 - TRBJ2-3 -
CSSASASQETQYF TGTTCCAGCGCCTCGGCTAGCCAAGAGACCCAGTACTTC TRBV7-9 - TRBJ2-5 once
CAIGGQGRGYEQYF TGTGCCATCGGGGGTCAGGGGAGGGGGTACGAGCAGTACTTC TRBV10-3 - TRBJ2-7 -
CASSLASTSYEQYF TGTGCCAGCAGCTTGGCCAGTACATCCTACGAGCAGTACTTC TRBV5-4 - TRBJ2-7 -
CASSLNPSGGREKLFF TGTGCCAGCAGCTTAAACCCCAGCGGGGGACGGGAAAAACTGTTTTTT TRBV7-9 - TRBJ1-4 -
CASSAHGPPETQYF TGTGCCAGCAGCGCCCATGGGCCCCCGGAGACCCAGTACTTC TRBV7-2 - TRBJ2-5 -
CASSLLEFEAFF TGTGCCAGCAGTTTATTGGAGTTTGAAGCTTTCTTT TRBV28 - TRBJ1-1 -
CASSVSGGDTGELFF TGTGCCAGCAGCGTTAGCGGGGGGGACACCGGGGAGCTGTTTTTT TRBV9 TRBD2 TRBJ2-2 few
CASSLGGVGETQYF TGTGCCAGCAGCTTAGGCGGGGTCGGGGAGACCCAGTACTTC TRBV7-2 - TRBJ2-5 once
CASSTRQGGSPLHF TGTGCCAGTAGTACCAGACAGGGAGGATCACCCCTCCACTTT TRBV19 TRBD1 TRBJ1-6 once
CASSSSGTANEQFF TGTGCCAGCAGCTCCTCCGGGACAGCAAATGAGCAGTTCTTC TRBV7-9 TRBD1 TRBJ2-1 -
CASSHGTGIHNEQFF TGTGCCAGCAGCCACGGGACAGGGATTCACAATGAGCAGTTCTTC TRBV14 TRBD1 TRBJ2-1 -
CASSAFFRGAGGYTF TGTGCCAGCAGCGCATTCTTCAGGGGGGCGGGTGGCTACACCTTC TRBV5-6 TRBD1 TRBJ1-2 -
CAWKGGGLAKNIQYF TGTGCCTGGAAAGGGGGGGGGTTAGCCAAAAACATTCAGTACTTC TRBV30 - TRBJ2-4 -
CASPRGGKNEQYF TGTGCCTCGCCAAGGGGAGGTAAGAACGAGCAGTACTTC TRBV21-1 - TRBJ2-7 -
CAYESGQGLIQPQHF TGTGCCTACGAGTCGGGACAGGGGTTAATTCAGCCCCAGCATTTT TRBV30 TRBD1 TRBJ1-5 -
CASSYALAGGADTQYF TGTGCCAGCAGTTATGCCCTAGCGGGAGGGGCAGATACGCAGTATTTT TRBV6-6 TRBD2 TRBJ2-3 -
CASSQDAVSYEQYF TGCGCCAGCAGCCAAGATGCAGTTTCCTACGAGCAGTACTTC TRBV4-1 - TRBJ2-7 -
CASSFPGGTYEQYF TGTGCCAGCAGCTTCCCGGGCGGGACCTACGAGCAGTACTTC TRBV7-8 - TRBJ2-7 -
CASPGNRATNEKLFF TGTGCCAGCCCCGGGAACAGAGCAACTAATGAAAAACTGTTTTTT TRBV5-8 - TRBJ1-4 -
CASSPGLRTTYEQYF TGTGCCAGCAGCCCGGGACTGCGAACTACCTACGAGCAGTACTTC TRBV28 - TRBJ2-7 -
CASSLLRDSAYEQYF TGTGCCAGCTCACTTCTCCGGGACAGTGCCTACGAGCAGTACTTC TRBV18 TRBD1 TRBJ2-7 -
CASSPGTGGSYNSPLHF TGTGCCAGCAGCCCCGGGACAGGGGGCTCCTATAATTCACCCCTCCACTTT TRBV5-5 TRBD1 TRBJ1-6 -
CASGSTAYSGANVLTF TGTGCCAGCGGGTCAACAGCTTACTCTGGGGCCAACGTCCTGACTTTC TRBV6-6 - TRBJ2-6 -
CASLTSGRPQYLTDTQYF TGTGCCAGCCTGACTAGCGGGAGGCCCCAATACCTCACAGATACGCAGTATTTT TRBV7-2 TRBD2 TRBJ2-3 -
CASSPNRENGYTF TGTGCCAGCTCACCAAACAGGGAAAATGGCTACACCTTC TRBV18 - TRBJ1-2 -
CAWSGGTYSNQPQHF TGTGCCTGGAGTGGGGGGACTTATAGCAATCAGCCCCAGCATTTT TRBV30 - TRBJ1-5 -
CASTSGQGYAEAFF TGTGCCAGCACCTCCGGACAGGGCTACGCTGAAGCTTTCTTT TRBV28 TRBD1 TRBJ1-1 -
CASSQGELGTEAFF TGTGCCAGCAGTCAGGGGGAATTGGGAACTGAAGCTTTCTTT TRBV6-5 TRBD1 TRBJ1-1 -
CASSLSWTGSGYTF TGTGCCAGCAGTTTATCCTGGACAGGGTCCGGCTACACCTTC TRBV27 TRBD1 TRBJ1-2 -
CASGRGEQFF TGTGCCAGCGGGAGGGGTGAGCAGTTCTTC TRBV28 TRBD2 TRBJ2-1 -
CASSEGTGANEKLFF TGTGCCAGCAGTGAGGGAACAGGGGCTAATGAAAAACTGTTTTTT TRBV25-1 TRBD1 TRBJ1-4 few
CASSSGQGGQYF TGTGCCAGCAGCTCGGGACAGGGTGGGCAGTACTTC TRBV9 TRBD1 TRBJ2-5 -
CASSQSGDRPTDTQYF TGTGCCAGCAGCCAATCTGGGGACAGGCCCACAGATACGCAGTATTTT TRBV7-3 TRBD1 TRBJ2-3 -
CASSLVGGSSYNEQFF TGTGCCAGCAGCTTGGTCGGCGGGAGCTCCTACAATGAGCAGTTCTTC TRBV7-3 TRBD2 TRBJ2-1 few
CASSQGTVWNEKLFF TGTGCCAGCAGCCAAGGGACAGTTTGGAATGAAAAACTGTTTTTT TRBV14 - TRBJ1-4 -
CASSGGGTDTQYF TGTGCCAGCAGCGGGGGGGGCACAGATACGCAGTATTTT TRBV9 - TRBJ2-3 -
CASSEFVGGDTQYF TGTGCCAGCAGTGAATTCGTCGGAGGAGATACGCAGTATTTT TRBV25-1 - TRBJ2-3 -
CASSGSLSYEQYF TGTGCCAGCTCCGGGTCTCTTTCCTACGAGCAGTACTTC TRBV27 - TRBJ2-7 once
CASSLSSETGDTQYF TGTGCCAGCAGCTTATCCAGTGAGACGGGAGATACGCAGTATTTT TRBV7-2 - TRBJ2-3 few
CASSEAGQGVYEQYF TGTGCCAGCAGTGAAGCGGGACAGGGGGTCTACGAGCAGTACTTC TRBV6-1 TRBD1 TRBJ2-7 few
CASSVAVTPVYGGGELFF TGTGCCAGCAGCGTAGCGGTAACACCGGTTTATGGAGGCGGGGAGCTGTTTTTT TRBV9 - TRBJ2-2 -
CASSYSSYEQYF TGTGCCAGCAGCTACAGCAGCTACGAGCAGTACTTC TRBV28 - TRBJ2-7 -
CASSRGQGGSYNEQFF TGCGCCAGCAGTCGGGGACAGGGTGGGTCCTACAATGAGCAGTTCTTC TRBV5-1 TRBD1 TRBJ2-1 -
CASSGAGLRETQYF TGTGCCAGCAGCGGGGCGGGACTCAGGGAGACCCAGTACTTC TRBV9 - TRBJ2-5 few
CASSLVPSGGAWPTGELFF TGTGCCAGCAGCTTAGTCCCTAGCGGGGGGGCCTGGCCCACCGGGGAGCTGTTTTTT TRBV7-2 TRBD2 TRBJ2-2 -
CASSLEPSGRGETQYF TGCGCCAGCAGCTTGGAGCCTAGCGGGAGAGGGGAGACCCAGTACTTC TRBV5-1 TRBD2 TRBJ2-5 -
CASATGGSYEQYF TGTGCCAGCGCGACAGGGGGGTCCTACGAGCAGTACTTC TRBV5-5 TRBD1 TRBJ2-7 -
CAITTSGKSTDTQYF TGTGCCATCACCACGAGCGGGAAGAGCACAGATACGCAGTATTTT TRBV10-3 TRBD2 TRBJ2-3 -
CASSLDRSQGHEQYF TGTGCCAGCAGCTTAGACAGGAGTCAGGGCCACGAGCAGTACTTC TRBV11-2 - TRBJ2-7 few
CAIHTGGEGDYEQYF TGTGCCATCCACACGGGGGGGGAGGGCGACTACGAGCAGTACTTC TRBV10-3 TRBD2 TRBJ2-7 once
CASSLVQGNNEQFF TGCGCCAGCAGCTTGGTACAGGGGAACAATGAGCAGTTCTTC TRBV5-1 TRBD1 TRBJ2-1 -